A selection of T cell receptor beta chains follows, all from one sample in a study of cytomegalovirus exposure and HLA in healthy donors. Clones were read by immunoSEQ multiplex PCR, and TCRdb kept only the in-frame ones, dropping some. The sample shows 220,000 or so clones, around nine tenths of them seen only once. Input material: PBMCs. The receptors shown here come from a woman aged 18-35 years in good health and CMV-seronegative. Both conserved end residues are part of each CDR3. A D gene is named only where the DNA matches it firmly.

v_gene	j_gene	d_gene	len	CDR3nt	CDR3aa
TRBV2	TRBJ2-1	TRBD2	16	TGTGCCAGCAGAGACCGTAGCGGGAGCAACAACAATGAGCAGTTCTTC	CASRDRSGSNNNEQFF
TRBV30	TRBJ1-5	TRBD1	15	TGTGCCTGGAGCCCCGGACAGGGGGCTCGTGAGCCCCAGCATTTT	CAWSPGQGAREPQHF
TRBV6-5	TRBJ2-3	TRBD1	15	TGTGCCAGCAGTTATGGGGGACAGGGGGCAGATACGCAGTATTTT	CASSYGGQGADTQYF
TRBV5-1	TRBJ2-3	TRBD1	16	TGCGCCAGCAGCCCCTGGACAGGGGGTGGGAAAGATACGCAGTATTTT	CASSPWTGGGKDTQYF
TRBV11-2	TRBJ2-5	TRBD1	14	TGTGCCAGCAGCCCAGAGGGGGCGGCGGGCCCCCAGTACTTC	CASSPEGAAGPQYF
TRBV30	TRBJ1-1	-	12	TGTGCCTGGAGGAGGGGGGGGACTGAAGCTTTCTTT	CAWRRGGTEAFF
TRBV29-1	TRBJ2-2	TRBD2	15	TGCAGCGTCAAGGGACTAGCGGGGCCCACCGGGGAGCTGTTTTTT	CSVKGLAGPTGELFF
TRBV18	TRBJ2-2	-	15	TGTGCCAGCTCACCAAGACCTAGGGGGACCGGGGAGCTGTTTTTT	CASSPRPRGTGELFF
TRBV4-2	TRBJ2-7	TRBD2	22	TGTGCCAGCAGCCCATATACCCCCAACAGTTATGCCGGGACTAGCGACTCCTACGAGCAGTACTTC	CASSPYTPNSYAGTSDSYEQYF
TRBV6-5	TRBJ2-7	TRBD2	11	TGTGCCACTAGCGGGTCCTACGAGCAGTACTTC	CATSGSYEQYF
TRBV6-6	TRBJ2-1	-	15	TGTGCCAGCACCAAGCGGGCGAGCTCCTACAATGAGCAGTTCTTC	CASTKRASSYNEQFF
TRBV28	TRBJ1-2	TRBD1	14	TGTGCCAGCAGTTTACAGGGGGCGCTATATGGCTACACCTTC	CASSLQGALYGYTF
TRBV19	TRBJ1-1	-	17	TGTGCCAGTACTACTAGCCCCCTGGCCATAGGGAACACTGAAGCTTTCTTT	CASTTSPLAIGNTEAFF
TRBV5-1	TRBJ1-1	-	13	TGCGCCAGCAGCGAACAGGGGAACACTGAAGCTTTCTTT	CASSEQGNTEAFF
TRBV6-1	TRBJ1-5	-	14	TGTGCCAGCAGCAGAGGCGAGGGCAACAGGCCCCAGCATTTT	CASSRGEGNRPQHF
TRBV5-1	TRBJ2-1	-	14	TGCGCCAGCAGCCCCCTGACTAGTACGAATGAGCAGTTCTTC	CASSPLTSTNEQFF